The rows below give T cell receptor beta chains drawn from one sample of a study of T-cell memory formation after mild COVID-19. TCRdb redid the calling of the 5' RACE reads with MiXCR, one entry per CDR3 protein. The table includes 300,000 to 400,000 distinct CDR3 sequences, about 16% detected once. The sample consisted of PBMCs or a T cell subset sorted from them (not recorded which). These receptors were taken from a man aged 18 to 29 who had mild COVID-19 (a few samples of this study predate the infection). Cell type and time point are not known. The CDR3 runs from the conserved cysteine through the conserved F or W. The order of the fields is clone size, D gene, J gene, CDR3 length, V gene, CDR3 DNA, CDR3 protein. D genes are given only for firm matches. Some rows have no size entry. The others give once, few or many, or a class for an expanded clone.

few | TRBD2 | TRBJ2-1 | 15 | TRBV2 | TGTGCCAGCAGATACATTAGCGGGGGGGACAATGAGCAGTTCTTC | CASRYISGGDNEQFF
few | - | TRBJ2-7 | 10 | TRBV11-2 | TGTGCCAGCAGCTTAGACGAGCAGTACTTC | CASSLDEQYF
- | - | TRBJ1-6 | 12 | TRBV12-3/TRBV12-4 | TGTGCCAGCAGTGTGGACACCGCTCGGGCCCACTTT | CASSVDTARAHF
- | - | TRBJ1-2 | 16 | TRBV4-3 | TGCGCCAGCAGCCCAACCTCTCACGGGGGGAACTATGGCTACACCTTC | CASSPTSHGGNYGYTF
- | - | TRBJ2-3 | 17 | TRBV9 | TGTGCCAGCAGCATCCCCCCCAGGGGGGCGGGCACAGATACGCAGTATTTT | CASSIPPRGAGTDTQYF
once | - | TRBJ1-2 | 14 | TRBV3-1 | TGTGCCAGCAGCCAGACCGAGGGGGTCGGTGGCTACACCTTC | CASSQTEGVGGYTF
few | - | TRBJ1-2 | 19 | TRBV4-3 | TGCGCCAGCAGCCAGAGCCACGCACGTCGGGCGAGGGCGAGGGATGGCTACACCTTC | CASSQSHARRARARDGYTF
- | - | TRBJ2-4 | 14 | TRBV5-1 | TGCGCCAGCAGCCCGGCGGCCCAGGAAAACATTCAGTACTTC | CASSPAAQENIQYF
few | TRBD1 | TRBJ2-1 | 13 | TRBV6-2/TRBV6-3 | TGTGCCAGCAGGAGACAGGGGGTTGATGAGCAGTTCTTC | CASRRQGVDEQFF
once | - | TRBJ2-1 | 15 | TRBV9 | TGTGCCAGCGGCCCCCGAGGGGACTCCTACAATGAGCAGTTCTTC | CASGPRGDSYNEQFF
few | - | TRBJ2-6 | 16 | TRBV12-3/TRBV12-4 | TGTGCCAGCAGCCCCGGAGGGGGCTCTGGGGCCAACGTCCTGACTTTC | CASSPGGGSGANVLTF
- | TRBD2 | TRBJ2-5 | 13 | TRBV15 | TGTGCCACCAGCAGAGATCCTAGCGGGACCCAGTACTTC | CATSRDPSGTQYF
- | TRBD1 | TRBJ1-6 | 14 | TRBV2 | TGTGCCAGCAGGATAGGGGGCGCGAGATCACCCCTCCACTTT | CASRIGGARSPLHF
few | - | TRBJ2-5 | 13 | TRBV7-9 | TGTGCCAGCAGCCGGGGAATTGCAGAGACCCAGTACTTC | CASSRGIAETQYF
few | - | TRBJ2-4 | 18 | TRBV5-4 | TGTGCCAGCAGCCCAGACAGATTGTTAAAACTAGCCAAAAACATTCAGTACTTC | CASSPDRLLKLAKNIQYF
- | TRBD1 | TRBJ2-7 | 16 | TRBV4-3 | TGCGCCAGCAGCCAGGATTTACAGGGGAACCCCTACGAGCAGTACTTC | CASSQDLQGNPYEQYF
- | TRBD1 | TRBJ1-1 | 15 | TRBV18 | TGTGCCAGCTCACCACAGGGGGCACCGAACACTGAAGCTTTCTTT | CASSPQGAPNTEAFF
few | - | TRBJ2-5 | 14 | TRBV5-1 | TGCGCCAGCAGCCATAGGCTACTGGACTTACCCCAGTACTTC | CASSHRLLDLPQYF
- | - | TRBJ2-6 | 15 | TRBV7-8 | TGTGCCAGCAGGATAGGAAACTCTGGGGCCAACGTCCTGACTTTC | CASRIGNSGANVLTF
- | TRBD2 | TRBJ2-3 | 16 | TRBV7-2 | TGTGCCAGCAGCCCTCAGCGGGGGGGCCAGACAGATACGCAGTATTTT | CASSPQRGGQTDTQYF
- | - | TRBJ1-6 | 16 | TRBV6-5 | TGTGCCAGCAGTTACTCGAGTGGATGGACGGATTCACCCCTCCACTTT | CASSYSSGWTDSPLHF
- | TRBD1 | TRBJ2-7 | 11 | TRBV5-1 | TGCGCCAGCAGCGGGGACAGTGAGCAGTACTTC | CASSGDSEQYF
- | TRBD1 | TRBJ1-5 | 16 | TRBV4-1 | TGCGCCAGCAGCGAGCGGGCAGGGGGCGGAAATCAGCCCCAGCATTTT | CASSERAGGGNQPQHF
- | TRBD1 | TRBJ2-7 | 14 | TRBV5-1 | TGCGCCAGCAGGTTCGGGACAGGGGCCCCCGAGCAGTACTTC | CASRFGTGAPEQYF
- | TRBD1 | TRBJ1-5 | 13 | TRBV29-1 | TGCAGCTTCCAACACAGGGGAGATCAGCCCCAGCATTTT | CSFQHRGDQPQHF
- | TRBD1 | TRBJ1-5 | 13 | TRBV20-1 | TGCAGTGCCCAGGGGGCGCTCGGTCAGCCCCAGCATTTT | CSAQGALGQPQHF
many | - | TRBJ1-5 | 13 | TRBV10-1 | TGCGCCAGCAGGATGTGGGAGAATCAGCCCCAGCATTTT | CASRMWENQPQHF
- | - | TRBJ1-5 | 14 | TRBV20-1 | TGCAGTGCTAGTCCGGGGCCGGGCAATCAGCCCCAGCATTTT | CSASPGPGNQPQHF
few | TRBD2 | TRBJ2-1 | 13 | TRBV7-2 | TGTGCCAGCAGAGTAGCCGGGACTACTGAATGGTTCTTC | CASRVAGTTEWFF
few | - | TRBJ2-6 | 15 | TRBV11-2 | TGTGCCAGCAGCCGCTGGTGGGCTGGGGCCAACGTCCTGACTTTC | CASSRWWAGANVLTF